The rows below give T cell receptor beta chains drawn from one sample of a study of shared clonotypes between healthy human individuals. Data came from immunoSEQ multiplex PCR; TCRdb stores just in-frame clones and leaves some out. The table has 1,100,000 or so clones, around 78% seen once. Sequencing was carried out using memory CD4+ T cells from PBMCs. These receptors were taken from a man younger than 35 in good health. Some clones in this sample may be carry-over from other donors' samples. CDR3s include the opening cysteine and the closing phenylalanine or tryptophan. The D gene is left open where the match is weak. Rows may omit the clone size; those that give it use once, few, many or a size class.

V: TRBV6-1; J: TRBJ1-2; size: -; D: -; DNA: TGTGCCAGCAGTGAAGGTTACCCAGGGCAGGGTGGCTACACCTTC; CDR3: CASSEGYPGQGGYTF
V: TRBV6-1; J: TRBJ1-1; size: few; D: -; DNA: TGTGCCAGCAGCGGAGAAACGAACACTGAAGCTTTCTTT; CDR3: CASSGETNTEAFF
V: TRBV18; J: TRBJ1-2; size: -; D: TRBD1; DNA: TGTGCCAGCTCGCTACAGGGGGACTATGGCTACACCTTC; CDR3: CASSLQGDYGYTF
V: TRBV6-6; J: TRBJ2-4; size: -; D: TRBD2; DNA: TGTGCCAGCGCGGGACTAGCGGGAGAGCAGTACTTC; CDR3: CASAGLAGEQYF
V: TRBV18; J: TRBJ2-6; size: -; D: -; DNA: TGTGCCAGCTCTCGAGCTTGGGACTCTGGGGCCAACGTCCTGACTTTC; CDR3: CASSRAWDSGANVLTF
V: TRBV28; J: TRBJ2-1; size: few; D: TRBD2; DNA: TGTGCCAGCAGTCACTACACCCTCGGACTAGCGGGAGAAAGGAATGAGCAGTTCTTC; CDR3: CASSHYTLGLAGERNEQFF
V: TRBV6-5; J: TRBJ1-5; size: once; D: -; DNA: TGTGCCAGCAGTCCGAGAGACGTCAATCAGCCCCAGCATTTT; CDR3: CASSPRDVNQPQHF
V: TRBV7-2; J: TRBJ2-1; size: few; D: -; DNA: TGTGCCAGCAGCTTTAGGCGGGACGGCTACAATGAGCAGTTCTTC; CDR3: CASSFRRDGYNEQFF
V: TRBV7-2; J: TRBJ2-3; size: few; D: -; DNA: TGTGCCAGCAGCTCGCCCAGAAGCGGAGCCACAGATACGCAGTATTTT; CDR3: CASSSPRSGATDTQYF
V: TRBV30; J: TRBJ1-1; size: -; D: -; DNA: TGTGCCTGGAGTCCCATAAGGGGCACAGCTGAAGCTTTCTTT; CDR3: CAWSPIRGTAEAFF
V: TRBV5-1; J: TRBJ1-2; size: few; D: -; DNA: TGCGCCAGCAGCCTAAGGGCAGGATTTAACTATGGCTACACCTTC; CDR3: CASSLRAGFNYGYTF
V: TRBV2; J: TRBJ1-5; size: few; D: TRBD1; DNA: TGTGCCAGCCACCGGGACAGGGATTATCAGCCCCAGCATTTT; CDR3: CASHRDRDYQPQHF
V: TRBV5-1; J: TRBJ2-7; size: -; D: -; DNA: TGCGCCAGCAGCTTGGGCTCCTCCGGGTCCTACGAGCAGTACTTC; CDR3: CASSLGSSGSYEQYF
V: TRBV18; J: TRBJ2-5; size: -; D: -; DNA: TGTGCCAGCTCACCATTTAATGTTCTAGGGGAGACCCAGTACTTC; CDR3: CASSPFNVLGETQYF
V: TRBV4-3; J: TRBJ2-5; size: -; D: TRBD1; DNA: TGCGCCAGCAGCCCAGGGACAGGGCTGGAGACCCAGTACTTC; CDR3: CASSPGTGLETQYF
V: TRBV9; J: TRBJ2-2; size: few; D: -; DNA: TGTGCCAGCAGCGTGACAGGTTACACCGGGGAGCTGTTTTTT; CDR3: CASSVTGYTGELFF
V: TRBV9; J: TRBJ2-5; size: -; D: -; DNA: TGTGCCAGCAGCGTAGGAAGAGGGTATGAGACCCAGTACTTC; CDR3: CASSVGRGYETQYF
V: TRBV7-2; J: TRBJ2-2; size: many; D: -; DNA: TGTGCCAGCAGCTCCCAAACCGGGGAGCTGTTTTTT; CDR3: CASSSQTGELFF
V: TRBV5-6; J: TRBJ2-3; size: -; D: TRBD2; DNA: TGTGCCAGCAGCGGGGGACTAGCGGTCACAGATACGCAGTATTTT; CDR3: CASSGGLAVTDTQYF
V: TRBV2; J: TRBJ2-3; size: -; D: TRBD1; DNA: TGTGCCAGCAGTGAAAGGGACAGGGGAAGCACGCAGTATTTT; CDR3: CASSERDRGSTQYF
V: TRBV18; J: TRBJ2-7; size: -; D: -; DNA: TGTGCCAGCTCACCAACGGTTGTGACCGAGCAGTACTTC; CDR3: CASSPTVVTEQYF
V: TRBV28; J: TRBJ2-2; size: few; D: -; DNA: TGTGCCAGCAGCCCGGCCTTGAGCACCGGGGAGCTGTTTTTT; CDR3: CASSPALSTGELFF
V: TRBV6-1; J: TRBJ2-2; size: -; D: TRBD1; DNA: TGTGCCAGCACACAGGGGAGCACCGGGGAGCTGTTTTTT; CDR3: CASTQGSTGELFF
V: TRBV15; J: TRBJ2-1; size: once; D: TRBD2; DNA: TGTGCCACCAGGGATCTAGCGGGAGGGCCCAATGAGCAGTTCTTC; CDR3: CATRDLAGGPNEQFF
V: TRBV9; J: TRBJ1-4; size: -; D: -; DNA: TGTGCCAGCAGCGAAACATCAGCAACTAATGAAAAACTGTTTTTT; CDR3: CASSETSATNEKLFF
V: TRBV5-4; J: TRBJ2-3; size: -; D: TRBD2; DNA: TGTGCCAGCAGCTTCAGGATTAGCGGGAGCACAGATACGCAGTATTTT; CDR3: CASSFRISGSTDTQYF
V: TRBV27; J: TRBJ2-1; size: -; D: TRBD1; DNA: TGTGCCAGCAGAGGGAACAGGGGTGGGGACAATGAGCAGTTCTTC; CDR3: CASRGNRGGDNEQFF
V: TRBV29-1; J: TRBJ2-5; size: -; D: -; DNA: TGCAGCGTTGAAAAGACCCGCCGAGAGACCCAGTACTTC; CDR3: CSVEKTRRETQYF
V: TRBV5-1; J: TRBJ1-2; size: -; D: -; DNA: TGCGCCAGCAGCTTGGATGGGGGCGAGTATGGCTACACCTTC; CDR3: CASSLDGGEYGYTF
V: TRBV18; J: TRBJ2-1; size: -; D: -; DNA: TGTGCCAGCTCAACGTTCAATGGGGATGAGCAGTTCTTC; CDR3: CASSTFNGDEQFF
V: TRBV25-1; J: TRBJ2-5; size: -; D: -; DNA: TGTGCCAGCAGTGAGCAACTCCAAGAGACCCAGTACTTC; CDR3: CASSEQLQETQYF
V: TRBV29-1; J: TRBJ2-2; size: few; D: -; DNA: TGCAGCGTTGTCCGGGTTCCCGGGGAGCTGTTTTTT; CDR3: CSVVRVPGELFF
V: TRBV13; J: TRBJ2-5; size: few; D: -; DNA: TGTGCCAGCAGCTTACAGGGCGAAGGGACCCAGTACTTC; CDR3: CASSLQGEGTQYF
V: TRBV15; J: TRBJ1-2; size: -; D: -; DNA: TGTGCCACCAGCAGAGACAAGGGCGGCTACACCTTC; CDR3: CATSRDKGGYTF
V: TRBV27; J: TRBJ1-5; size: -; D: -; DNA: TGTGCCAGCAGTTGGCAGGGCGGACAGCCCCAGCATTTT; CDR3: CASSWQGGQPQHF
V: TRBV11-2; J: TRBJ1-1; size: -; D: TRBD1; DNA: TGTGCCAGCAGCTTAGGGCAGGGGGCGAGCGGCACTGAAGCTTTCTTT; CDR3: CASSLGQGASGTEAFF
V: TRBV5-4; J: TRBJ1-4; size: -; D: -; DNA: TGTGCCAGCAGCTTGGCCGGGGCAGGGATTAATGAAAAACTGTTTTTT; CDR3: CASSLAGAGINEKLFF